This T cell receptor (beta chain) was recovered during a study of cytomegalovirus exposure and HLA in healthy donors. Each donor was nominally healthy when sampled (though unrecorded immune exposures were likely). Study conclusions and caveats: In an earlier analysis, about 87% or about 30%: the productive usage of most TCR beta V segments. Per published accounts, TCR beta sequences correctly predicted the HLA-A and HLA-B alleles of most subjects.

A multiplex PCR was run with 60 Vbeta primers and 13 Jbeta primers. Assay used: immunoSEQ multiplex PCR; TCRdb lists only in-frame clones, some missing. Among about 120,000 clones, about 86% were seen once, and the ten largest hold 3% to 5%. This CDR3 has 16 residues. The V end was cut by 0 bases, the J end by 0 bases, with 11 bases between. CDR1 is LGHNA, CDR2 YNFKEQ, per germline. About this clone itself: The antigen remains unidentified.

The receptor was isolated from a woman aged 25 to 45 in good health and CMV-seronegative. The rearrangement joins TRBV4-2 to TRBJ1-2; D unresolved. Sequenced: PBMCs. CDR3 coding DNA: TGTGCCAGCAGCCAAGATCGGTCGCGAGCTAACTATGGCTACACCTTC. Protein: CASSQDRSRANYGYTF.